The entry that follows covers one T cell receptor beta chain sequence. Its antigen is still unknown. The input lacks base qualities; no much larger clone sits a single base away. Library construction relied on PCR. TCRdb names Illumina HiSeq 2500 as the instrument used. To normalize quantification of the TCRbeta repertoire, the TCR libraries were built with molecular barcoding that relied on unique molecular identifiers. TCRdb applied fastp at Q25 and MiXCR to the public reads, then kept only in-frame beta chains. Rows with a matching CDR3 protein are joined into one entry that keeps the most common DNA and genes. The sample yields about 540,000 distinct CDR3 sequences; about 17% were counted once. 3.3% of the sample goes to the ten largest clones. The data were obtained in a study of T-cell reconstitution after alpha-beta-depleted transplantation in children (dated by TCRdb to the mid-2010s). Regarding the complete study: Using TCR repertoire profiling, the study quantitatively followed how T-cell immune reconstitution unfolded in children after TCRalphabeta/CD19-depleted allogeneic hematopoietic cell transplantation.

The germline V gene supplies CDR1 SQVTM and CDR2 ANQGSEA. V and J lose 4 bases and 0 bases, and a span of 11 bases separates them. The CDR3 goes from the cysteine to the phenylalanine over 14 residues. Only CDR3 DNA remains: 42 bases, in frame from the first base. Source: PBMCs from the stem cell graft donor, taken from the stem cell graft. The sequence derives from a human donor who donated a stem cell graft to a child with acute lymphoblastic leukemia. The sequence is built from TRBV29-1 and TRBJ2-3; a weak D assignment points to TRBD2 (5 bases agree). The base sequence is TGCAGCGTTGGAGCGGATCCCAGCACAGATACGCAGTATTTT. This translates into CSVGADPSTDTQYF.